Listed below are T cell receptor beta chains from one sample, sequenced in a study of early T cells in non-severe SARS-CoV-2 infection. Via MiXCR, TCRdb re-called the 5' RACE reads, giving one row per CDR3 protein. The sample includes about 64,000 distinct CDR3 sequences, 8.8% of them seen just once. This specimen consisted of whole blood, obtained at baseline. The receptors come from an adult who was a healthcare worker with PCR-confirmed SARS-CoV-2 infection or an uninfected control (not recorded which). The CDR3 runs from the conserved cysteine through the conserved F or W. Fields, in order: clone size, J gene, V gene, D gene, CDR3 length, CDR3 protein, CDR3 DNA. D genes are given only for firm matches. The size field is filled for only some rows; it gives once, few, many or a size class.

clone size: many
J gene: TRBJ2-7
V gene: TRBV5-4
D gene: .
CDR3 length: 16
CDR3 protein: CASSWGGGSRDDEQYF
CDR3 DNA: TGTGCCAGCAGCTGGGGTGGGGGCTCCCGGGATGACGAGCAGTACTTC

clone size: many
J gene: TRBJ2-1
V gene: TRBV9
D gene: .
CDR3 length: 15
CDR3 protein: CASSVGLASHNEQFF
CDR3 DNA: TGTGCCAGCAGCGTAGGGCTAGCGAGCCACAATGAGCAGTTCTTC

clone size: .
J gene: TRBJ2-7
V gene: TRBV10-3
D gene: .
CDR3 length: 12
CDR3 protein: CAISQQGYEQYF
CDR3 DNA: TGTGCCATCAGTCAACAGGGATACGAGCAGTACTTC

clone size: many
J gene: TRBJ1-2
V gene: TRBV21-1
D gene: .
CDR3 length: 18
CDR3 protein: CASSTRDSNPGQDYGYTF
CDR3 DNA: TGTGCCAGCAGCACTCGGGACAGTAACCCCGGACAGGACTATGGCTACACCTTC

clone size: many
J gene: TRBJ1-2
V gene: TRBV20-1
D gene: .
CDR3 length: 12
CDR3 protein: CSAPPTDYGYTF
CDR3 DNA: TGCAGTGCTCCCCCCACTGACTATGGCTACACCTTC

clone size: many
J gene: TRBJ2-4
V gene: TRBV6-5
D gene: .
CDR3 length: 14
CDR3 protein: CASSRQGFKNIQYF
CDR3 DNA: TGTGCCAGCAGTAGGCAGGGGTTCAAAAACATTCAGTACTTC

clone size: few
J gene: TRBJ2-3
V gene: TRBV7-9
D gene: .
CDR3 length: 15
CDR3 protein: CASSLAGQKTDTQYF
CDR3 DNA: TGTGCCAGCAGCCTCGCGGGACAGAAGACAGATACGCAGTATTTT

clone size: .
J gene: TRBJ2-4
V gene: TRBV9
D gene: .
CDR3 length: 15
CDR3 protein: CASSVGGGRKNIQYF
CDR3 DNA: TGTGCCAGCAGCGTGGGTGGGGGGCGCAAAAACATTCAGTACTTC

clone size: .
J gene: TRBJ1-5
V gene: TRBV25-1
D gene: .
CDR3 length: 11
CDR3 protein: CASSIGQPQHF
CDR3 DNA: TGTGCCAGCAGTATCGGGCAGCCCCAGCATTTT

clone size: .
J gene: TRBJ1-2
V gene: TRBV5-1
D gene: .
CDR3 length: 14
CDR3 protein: CASSLDRVDAGYTF
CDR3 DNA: TGCGCCAGCAGCTTGGACAGGGTGGATGCTGGCTACACCTTC

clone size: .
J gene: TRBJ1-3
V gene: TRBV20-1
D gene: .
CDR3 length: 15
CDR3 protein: CSARTGTHSGNTIYF
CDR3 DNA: TGCAGTGCCCGCACAGGGACACACTCTGGAAACACCATATATTTT

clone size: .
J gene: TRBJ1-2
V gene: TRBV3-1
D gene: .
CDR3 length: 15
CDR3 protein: CASSQSGTWNYGYTF
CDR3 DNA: TGTGCCAGCAGCCAAAGCGGGACTTGGAACTATGGCTACACCTTC

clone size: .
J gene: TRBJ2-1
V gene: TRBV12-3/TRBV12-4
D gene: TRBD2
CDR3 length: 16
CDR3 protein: CASATGLTISYNEQFF
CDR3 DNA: TGTGCCAGCGCAACGGGACTAACAATCTCCTACAATGAGCAGTTCTTC

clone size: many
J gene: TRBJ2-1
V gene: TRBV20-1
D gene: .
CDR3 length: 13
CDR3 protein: CSAPPTGLPEQFF
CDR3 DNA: TGCAGTGCTCCCCCAACGGGGCTACCCGAGCAGTTCTTC

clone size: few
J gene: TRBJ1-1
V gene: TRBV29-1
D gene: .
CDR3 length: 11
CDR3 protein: CSVEEVSEAFF
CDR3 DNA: TGCAGCGTTGAAGAAGTATCCGAAGCTTTCTTT

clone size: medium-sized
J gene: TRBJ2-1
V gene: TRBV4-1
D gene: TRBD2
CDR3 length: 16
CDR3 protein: CASSQVRLAVYNEQFF
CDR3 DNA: TGCGCCAGCAGCCAAGTAAGACTAGCAGTTTACAATGAGCAGTTCTTC

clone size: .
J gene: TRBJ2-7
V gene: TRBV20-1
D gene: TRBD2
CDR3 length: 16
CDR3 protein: CSALLAGGSSSYEQYF
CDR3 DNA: TGCAGTGCTTTACTAGCGGGAGGGTCGAGCTCCTACGAGCAGTACTTC

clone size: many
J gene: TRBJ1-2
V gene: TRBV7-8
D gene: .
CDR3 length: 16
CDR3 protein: CASSLSGGLLGYGYTF
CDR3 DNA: TGTGCCAGCAGCTTATCGGGGGGGCTTCTAGGCTATGGCTACACCTTC

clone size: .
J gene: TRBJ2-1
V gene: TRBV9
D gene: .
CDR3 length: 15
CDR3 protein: CASSVVGSPYNEQFF
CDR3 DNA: TGTGCCAGCAGCGTAGTGGGAAGCCCCTACAATGAGCAGTTCTTC

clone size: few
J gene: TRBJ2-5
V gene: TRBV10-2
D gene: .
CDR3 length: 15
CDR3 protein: CASSEMSYTQETQYF
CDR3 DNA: TGCGCCAGCAGTGAGATGAGCTACACACAAGAGACCCAGTACTTC

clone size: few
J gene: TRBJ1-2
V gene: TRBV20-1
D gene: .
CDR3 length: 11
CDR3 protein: CSARWLYGYTF
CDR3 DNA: TGCAGTGCTAGATGGCTATATGGCTACACCTTC

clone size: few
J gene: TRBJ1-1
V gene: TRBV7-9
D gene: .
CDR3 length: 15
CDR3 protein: CASSLGPAQNTEAFF
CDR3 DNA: TGTGCCAGCAGCTTAGGTCCAGCGCAGAACACTGAAGCTTTCTTT

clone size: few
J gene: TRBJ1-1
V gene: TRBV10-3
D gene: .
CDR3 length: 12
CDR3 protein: CAIRELDTEAFF
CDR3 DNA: TGTGCCATCCGAGAGTTGGACACTGAAGCTTTCTTT

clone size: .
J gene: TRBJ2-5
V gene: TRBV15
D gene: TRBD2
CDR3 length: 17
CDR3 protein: CATSTSPGREAQETQYF
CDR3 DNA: TGTGCCACCAGCACGAGCCCGGGACGGGAGGCCCAAGAGACCCAGTACTTC

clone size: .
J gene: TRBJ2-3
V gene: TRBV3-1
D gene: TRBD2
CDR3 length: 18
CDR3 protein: CASSQDLGTSGNTDTQYF
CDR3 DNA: TGTGCCAGCAGCCAAGATCTAGGGACTAGCGGAAACACAGATACGCAGTATTTT

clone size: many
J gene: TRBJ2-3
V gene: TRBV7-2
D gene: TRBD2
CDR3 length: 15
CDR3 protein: CASSKGLARADTQYF
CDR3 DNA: TGTGCCAGCAGCAAGGGACTAGCCCGAGCAGATACGCAGTATTTT

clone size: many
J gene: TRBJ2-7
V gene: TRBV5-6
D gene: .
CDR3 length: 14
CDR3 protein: CASSLHGATYEQYF
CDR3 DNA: TGTGCCAGCAGCTTGCACGGGGCCACCTACGAGCAGTACTTC

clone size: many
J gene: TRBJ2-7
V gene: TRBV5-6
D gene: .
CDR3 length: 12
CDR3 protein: CASSLGGYEQYF
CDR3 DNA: TGTGCCAGCAGCTTAGGGGGATACGAGCAGTACTTC

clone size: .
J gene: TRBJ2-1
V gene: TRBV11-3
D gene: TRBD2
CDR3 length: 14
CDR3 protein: CASSGGSMYNEQFF
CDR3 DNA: TGTGCCAGCAGCGGCGGGAGTATGTACAATGAGCAGTTCTTC

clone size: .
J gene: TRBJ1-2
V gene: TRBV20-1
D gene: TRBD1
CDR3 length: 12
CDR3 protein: CSASLDRVGYTF
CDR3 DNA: TGCAGTGCTAGCTTAGACAGGGTCGGCTACACCTTC

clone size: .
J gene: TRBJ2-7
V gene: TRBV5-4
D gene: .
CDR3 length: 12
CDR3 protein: CASSLTGDFKYF
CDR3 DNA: TGTGCCAGCAGCTTGACAGGGGACTTTAAGTACTTC

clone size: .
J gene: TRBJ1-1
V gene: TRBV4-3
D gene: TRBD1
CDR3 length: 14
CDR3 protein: CASSIDRGGTEAFF
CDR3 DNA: TGCGCCAGCAGTATCGACAGGGGGGGCACTGAAGCTTTCTTT

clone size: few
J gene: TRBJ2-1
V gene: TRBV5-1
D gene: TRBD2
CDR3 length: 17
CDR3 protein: CASSLATGRADYNEQFF
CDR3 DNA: TGCGCCAGCAGCTTGGCGACCGGGAGGGCCGACTACAATGAGCAGTTCTTC

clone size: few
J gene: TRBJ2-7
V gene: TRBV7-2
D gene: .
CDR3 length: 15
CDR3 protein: CASSLVAERTYEQYF
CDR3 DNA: TGTGCCAGCAGCTTAGTGGCGGAGCGAACCTACGAGCAGTACTTC

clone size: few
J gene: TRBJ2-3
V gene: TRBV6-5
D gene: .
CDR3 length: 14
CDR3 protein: CASSYGADTDTQYF
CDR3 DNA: TGTGCCAGCAGTTATGGTGCGGACACAGATACGCAGTATTTT

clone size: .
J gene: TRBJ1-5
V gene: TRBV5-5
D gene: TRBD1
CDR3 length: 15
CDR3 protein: CASSQGEYSNQPQHF
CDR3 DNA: TGTGCCAGCAGCCAGGGGGAGTATAGCAATCAGCCCCAGCATTTT

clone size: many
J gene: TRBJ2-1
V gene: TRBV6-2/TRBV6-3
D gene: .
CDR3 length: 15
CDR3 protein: CASSYLGRIYNEQFF
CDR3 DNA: TGTGCCAGCAGTTACCTTGGACGAATTTACAATGAGCAGTTCTTC

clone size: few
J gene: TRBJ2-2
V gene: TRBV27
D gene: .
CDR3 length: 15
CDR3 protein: CASGYGFGNTGELFF
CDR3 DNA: TGTGCCAGCGGATACGGGTTTGGAAACACCGGGGAGCTGTTTTTT

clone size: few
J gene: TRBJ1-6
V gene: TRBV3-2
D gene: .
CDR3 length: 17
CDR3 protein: CASSHEDITGLESPLHF
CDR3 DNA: TGTGCCAGCAGCCACGAGGACATTACAGGGTTGGAATCACCCCTCCACTTT

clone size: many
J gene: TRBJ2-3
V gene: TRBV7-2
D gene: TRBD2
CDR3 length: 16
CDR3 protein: CASSSGLAGGTDTQYF
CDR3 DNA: TGTGCCAGCAGCTCGGGACTAGCGGGAGGCACAGATACGCAGTATTTT

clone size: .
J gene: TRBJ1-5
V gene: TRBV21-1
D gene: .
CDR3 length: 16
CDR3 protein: CASSKRGTVSNQPQHF
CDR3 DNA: TGTGCCAGCAGCAAGAGAGGGACGGTGAGCAATCAGCCCCAGCATTTT

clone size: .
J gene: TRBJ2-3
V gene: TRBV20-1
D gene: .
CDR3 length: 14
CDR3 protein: CSAKEGEGTDTQYF
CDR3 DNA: TGCAGTGCCAAGGAGGGGGAGGGCACAGATACGCAGTATTTT

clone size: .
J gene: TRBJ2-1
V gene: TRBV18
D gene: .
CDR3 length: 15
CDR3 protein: CASSTSSTLYNEQFF
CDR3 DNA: TGTGCCAGCTCAACCAGTTCAACGTTGTACAATGAGCAGTTCTTC

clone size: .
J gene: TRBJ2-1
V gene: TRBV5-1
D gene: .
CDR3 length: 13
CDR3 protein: CASSSLGEGEQFF
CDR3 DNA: TGCGCCAGCAGCTCCCTGGGCGAAGGTGAGCAGTTCTTC

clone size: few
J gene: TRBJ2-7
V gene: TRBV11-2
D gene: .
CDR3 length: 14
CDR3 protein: CASSLAGHRYEQYF
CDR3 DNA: TGTGCCAGCAGCTTAGCGGGGCATCGCTACGAGCAGTACTTC

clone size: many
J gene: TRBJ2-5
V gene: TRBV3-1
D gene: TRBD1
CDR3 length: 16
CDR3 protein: CASSKDHGQGEETQYF
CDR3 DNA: TGTGCCAGCAGCAAAGATCACGGGCAGGGGGAAGAGACCCAGTACTTC

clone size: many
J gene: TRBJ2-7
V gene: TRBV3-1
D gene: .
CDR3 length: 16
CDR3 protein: CASSQDAGFSLYEQYF
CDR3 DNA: TGTGCCAGCAGCCAAGATGCGGGGTTCTCTCTCTACGAGCAGTACTTC

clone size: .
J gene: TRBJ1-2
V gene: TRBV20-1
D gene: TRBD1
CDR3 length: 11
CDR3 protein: CSAPARGGYTF
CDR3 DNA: TGCAGTGCTCCCGCCAGGGGGGGCTACACCTTC

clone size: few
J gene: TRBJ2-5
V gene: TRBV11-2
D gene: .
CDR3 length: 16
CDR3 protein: CASSLVSSGDTETQYF
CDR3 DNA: TGTGCCAGCAGCTTAGTATCGAGCGGGGACACAGAGACCCAGTACTTC

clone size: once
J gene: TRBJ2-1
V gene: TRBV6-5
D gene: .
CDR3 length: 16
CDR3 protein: CASSYRLFVSYNEQFF
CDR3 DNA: TGTGCCAGCAGTTACAGACTATTCGTCTCCTACAATGAGCAGTTCTTC

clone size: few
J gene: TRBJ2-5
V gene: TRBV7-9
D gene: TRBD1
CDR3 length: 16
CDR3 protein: CASSSHRDRGKETQYF
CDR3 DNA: TGTGCCAGCAGCTCCCACCGGGACAGGGGAAAAGAGACCCAGTACTTC

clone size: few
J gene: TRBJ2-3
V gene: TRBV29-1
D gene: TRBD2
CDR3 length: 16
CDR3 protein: CSVEGPTSGYTDTQYF
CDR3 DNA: TGCAGCGTTGAAGGCCCCACTAGCGGGTACACAGATACGCAGTATTTT

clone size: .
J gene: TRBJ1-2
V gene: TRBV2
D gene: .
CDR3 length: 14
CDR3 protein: CASSEQGFGYGYTF
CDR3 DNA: TGTGCCAGCAGTGAACAGGGCTTCGGCTATGGCTACACCTTC

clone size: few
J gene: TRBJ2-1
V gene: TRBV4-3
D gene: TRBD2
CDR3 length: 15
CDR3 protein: CASSLTSASYNEQFF
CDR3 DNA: TGCGCCAGCAGCCTGACTAGCGCCTCCTACAATGAGCAGTTCTTC

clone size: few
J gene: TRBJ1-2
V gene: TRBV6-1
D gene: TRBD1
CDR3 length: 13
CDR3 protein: CASHPGGIYGYTF
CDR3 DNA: TGTGCCAGCCATCCAGGGGGGATATATGGCTACACCTTC

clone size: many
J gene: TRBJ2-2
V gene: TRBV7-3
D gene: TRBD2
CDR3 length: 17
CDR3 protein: CASSPIRRETNTGELFF
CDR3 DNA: TGTGCCAGCAGCCCTATTCGGCGGGAGACGAACACCGGGGAGCTGTTTTTT

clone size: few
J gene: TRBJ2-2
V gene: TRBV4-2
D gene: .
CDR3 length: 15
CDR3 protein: CASRGVGWRTGELFF
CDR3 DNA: TGTGCCAGCAGGGGAGTAGGCTGGAGGACCGGGGAGCTGTTTTTT